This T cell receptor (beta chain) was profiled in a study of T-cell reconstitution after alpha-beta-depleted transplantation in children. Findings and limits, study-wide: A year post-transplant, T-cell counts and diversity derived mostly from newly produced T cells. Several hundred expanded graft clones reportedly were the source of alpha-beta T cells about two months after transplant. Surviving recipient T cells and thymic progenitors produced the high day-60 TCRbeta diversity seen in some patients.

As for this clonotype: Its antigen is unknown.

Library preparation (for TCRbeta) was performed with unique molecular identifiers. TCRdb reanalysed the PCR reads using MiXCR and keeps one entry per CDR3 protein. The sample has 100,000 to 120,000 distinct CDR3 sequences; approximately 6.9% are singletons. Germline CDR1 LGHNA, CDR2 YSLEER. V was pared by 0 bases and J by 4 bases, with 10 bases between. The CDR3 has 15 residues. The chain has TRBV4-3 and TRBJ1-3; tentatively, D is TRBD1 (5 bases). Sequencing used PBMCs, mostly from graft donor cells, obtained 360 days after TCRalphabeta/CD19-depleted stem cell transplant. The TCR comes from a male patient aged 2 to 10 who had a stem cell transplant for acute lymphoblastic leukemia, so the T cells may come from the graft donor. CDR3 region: CASSQDEGRGNTIYF. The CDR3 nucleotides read TGCGCCAGCAGCCAAGATGAGGGGCGAGGAAACACCATATATTTT.